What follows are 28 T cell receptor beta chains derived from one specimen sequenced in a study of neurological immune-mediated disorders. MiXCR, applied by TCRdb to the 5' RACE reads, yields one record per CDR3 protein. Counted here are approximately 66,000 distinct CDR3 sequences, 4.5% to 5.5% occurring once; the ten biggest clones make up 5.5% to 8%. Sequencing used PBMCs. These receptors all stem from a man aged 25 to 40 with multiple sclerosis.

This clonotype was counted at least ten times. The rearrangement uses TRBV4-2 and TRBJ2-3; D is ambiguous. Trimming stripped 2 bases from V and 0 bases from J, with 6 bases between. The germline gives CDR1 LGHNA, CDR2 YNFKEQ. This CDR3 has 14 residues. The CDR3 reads CASSQTGSTDTQYF. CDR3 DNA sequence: TGTGCCAGCAGCCAAACGGGCAGCACAGATACGCAGTATTTT.

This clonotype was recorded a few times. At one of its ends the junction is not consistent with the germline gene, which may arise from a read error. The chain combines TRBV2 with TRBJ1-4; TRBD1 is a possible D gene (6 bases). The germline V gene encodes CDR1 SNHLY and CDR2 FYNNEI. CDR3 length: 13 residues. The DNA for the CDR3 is TGTGTCAGCAGTGAAAGGAGGACAGAAGAACTGTTTTTT. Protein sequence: CVSSERRTEELFF.

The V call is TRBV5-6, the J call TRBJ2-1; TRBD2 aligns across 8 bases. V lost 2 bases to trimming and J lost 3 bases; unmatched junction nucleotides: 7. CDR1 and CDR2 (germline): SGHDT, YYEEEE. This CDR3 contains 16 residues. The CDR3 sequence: CASSFGFSGVYNEQFF. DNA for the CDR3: TGTGCCAGCAGCTTCGGTTTTAGCGGGGTCTACAATGAGCAGTTCTTC.

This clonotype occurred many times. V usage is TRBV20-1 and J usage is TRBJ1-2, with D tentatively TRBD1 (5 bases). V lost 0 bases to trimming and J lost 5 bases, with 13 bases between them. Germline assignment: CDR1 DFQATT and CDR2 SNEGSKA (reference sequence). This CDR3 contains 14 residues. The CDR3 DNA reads TGCAGTGCTAGAGATTCATTGGGGGTTTATGGCTACACCTTC. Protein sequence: CSARDSLGVYGYTF.

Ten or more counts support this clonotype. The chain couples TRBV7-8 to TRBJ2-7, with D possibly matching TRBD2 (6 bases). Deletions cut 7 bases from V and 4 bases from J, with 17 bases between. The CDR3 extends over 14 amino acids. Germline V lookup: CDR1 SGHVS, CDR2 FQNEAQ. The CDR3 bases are TGTGCCAGCACCCTAGTTGGGAGGTCTTACGAGCAGTACTTC. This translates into CASTLVGRSYEQYF.

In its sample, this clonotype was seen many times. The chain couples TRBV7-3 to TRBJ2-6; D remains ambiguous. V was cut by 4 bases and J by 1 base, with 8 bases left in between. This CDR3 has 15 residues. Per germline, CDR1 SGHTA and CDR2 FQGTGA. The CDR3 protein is CASSSSRSGANVLTF. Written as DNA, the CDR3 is TGTGCCAGCAGCTCCAGCCGATCTGGGGCCAACGTCCTGACTTTC.

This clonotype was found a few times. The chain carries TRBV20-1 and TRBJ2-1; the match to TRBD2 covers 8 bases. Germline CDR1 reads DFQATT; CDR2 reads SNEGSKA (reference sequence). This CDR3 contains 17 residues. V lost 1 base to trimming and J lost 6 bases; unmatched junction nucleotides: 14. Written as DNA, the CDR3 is TGCAGTGCTAGAGGGCCTGGTATGGCGGGGGGCGTCAATGAGCAGTTCTTC. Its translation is CSARGPGMAGGVNEQFF.

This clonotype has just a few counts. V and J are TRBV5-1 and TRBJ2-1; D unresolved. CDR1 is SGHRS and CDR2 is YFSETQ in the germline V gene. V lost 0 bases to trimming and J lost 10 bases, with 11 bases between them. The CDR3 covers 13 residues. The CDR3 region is CASSLVSVREQFF. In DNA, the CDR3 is TGCGCCAGCAGCTTGGTCTCCGTTCGGGAGCAGTTCTTC.

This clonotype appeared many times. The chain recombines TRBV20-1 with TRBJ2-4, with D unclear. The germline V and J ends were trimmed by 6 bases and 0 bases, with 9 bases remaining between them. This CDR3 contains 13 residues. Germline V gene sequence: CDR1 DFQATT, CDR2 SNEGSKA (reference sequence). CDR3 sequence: CSALELAKNIQYF. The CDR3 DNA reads TGCAGTGCCCTAGAACTAGCCAAAAACATTCAGTACTTC.

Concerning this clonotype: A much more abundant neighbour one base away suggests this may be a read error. The CDR3 region has the DNA TGTGCCAGCAGGTGGTCGGGAAAGGGACCAGATACGCAGTATTTT. Amino acids: CASRWSGKGPDTQYF. This chain uses TRBV6-1 with TRBJ2-3, with D perhaps given as TRBD1 or TRBD2 (5 bases each). V was pared by 6 bases and J by 4 bases, with 17 bases between. There are 15 residues in the CDR3. Germline CDR1 is MNHNS and CDR2 is SASEGT.

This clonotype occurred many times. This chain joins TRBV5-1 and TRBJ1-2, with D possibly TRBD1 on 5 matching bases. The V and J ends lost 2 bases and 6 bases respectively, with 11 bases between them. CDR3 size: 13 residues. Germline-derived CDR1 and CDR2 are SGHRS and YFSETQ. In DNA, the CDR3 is TGCGCCAGCAGCTTCGAGGGGCCAGATGGCTACACCTTC. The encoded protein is CASSFEGPDGYTF.

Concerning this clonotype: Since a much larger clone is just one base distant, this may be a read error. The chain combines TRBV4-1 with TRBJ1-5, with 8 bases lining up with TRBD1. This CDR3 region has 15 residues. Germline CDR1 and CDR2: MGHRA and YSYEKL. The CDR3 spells CASSQTQGVNQPQNF. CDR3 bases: TGCGCCAGCAGCCAAACACAGGGGGTCAATCAGCCCCAGAATTTT.

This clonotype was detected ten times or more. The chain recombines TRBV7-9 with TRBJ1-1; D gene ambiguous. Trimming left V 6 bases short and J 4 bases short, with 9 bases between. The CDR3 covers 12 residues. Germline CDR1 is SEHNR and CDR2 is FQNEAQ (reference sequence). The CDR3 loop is CASSGSGTEAFF. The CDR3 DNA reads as TGTGCCAGCAGTGGCTCGGGCACTGAAGCTTTCTTT.

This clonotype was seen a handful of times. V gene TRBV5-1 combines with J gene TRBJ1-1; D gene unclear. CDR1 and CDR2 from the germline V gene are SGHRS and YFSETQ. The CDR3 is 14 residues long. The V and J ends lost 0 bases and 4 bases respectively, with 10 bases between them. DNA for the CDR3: TGCGCCAGCAGCTTGGGAGGCCGAGGCACTGAAGCTTTCTTT. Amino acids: CASSLGGRGTEAFF.

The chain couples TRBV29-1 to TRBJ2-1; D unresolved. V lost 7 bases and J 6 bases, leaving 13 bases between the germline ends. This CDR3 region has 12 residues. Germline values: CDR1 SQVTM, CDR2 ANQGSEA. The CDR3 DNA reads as TGCAGCGACCGTCACGAACGCAATGAGCAGTTCTTC. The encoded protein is CSDRHERNEQFF.

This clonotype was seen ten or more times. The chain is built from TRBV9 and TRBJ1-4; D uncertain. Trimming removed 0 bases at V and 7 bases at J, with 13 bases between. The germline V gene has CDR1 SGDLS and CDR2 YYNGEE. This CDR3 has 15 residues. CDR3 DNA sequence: TGTGCCAGCAGCGTAGGAAACCTGGGAGGTGAAAAACTGTTTTTT. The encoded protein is CASSVGNLGGEKLFF.

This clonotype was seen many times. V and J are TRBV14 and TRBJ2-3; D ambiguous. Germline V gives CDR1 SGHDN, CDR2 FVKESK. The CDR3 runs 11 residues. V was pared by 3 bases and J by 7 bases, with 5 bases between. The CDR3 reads CASSHFNTQYF. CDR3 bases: TGTGCCAGCAGCCATTTTAATACGCAGTATTTT.

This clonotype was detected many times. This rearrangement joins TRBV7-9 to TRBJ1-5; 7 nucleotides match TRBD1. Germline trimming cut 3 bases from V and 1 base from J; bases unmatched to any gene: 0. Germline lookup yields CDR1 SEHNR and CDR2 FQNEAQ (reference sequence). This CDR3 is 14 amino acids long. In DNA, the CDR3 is TGTGCCAGCAGCTTGGGACAGAGCAATCAGCCCCAGCATTTT. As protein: CASSLGQSNQPQHF.

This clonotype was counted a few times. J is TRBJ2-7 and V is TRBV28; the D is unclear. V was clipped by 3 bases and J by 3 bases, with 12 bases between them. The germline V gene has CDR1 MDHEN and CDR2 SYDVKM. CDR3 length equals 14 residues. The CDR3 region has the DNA TGTGCCAGCAGTTTCTCTAGGGAAGTCTACGAGCAGTACTTC. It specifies CASSFSREVYEQYF.

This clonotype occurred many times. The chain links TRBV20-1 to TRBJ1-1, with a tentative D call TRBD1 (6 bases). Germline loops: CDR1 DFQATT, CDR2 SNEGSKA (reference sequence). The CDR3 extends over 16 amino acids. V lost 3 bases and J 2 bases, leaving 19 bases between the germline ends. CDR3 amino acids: CSASRGRHRDNTEAFF. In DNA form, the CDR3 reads TGCAGTGCTAGTAGGGGCCGTCACAGGGACAACACTGAAGCTTTCTTT.

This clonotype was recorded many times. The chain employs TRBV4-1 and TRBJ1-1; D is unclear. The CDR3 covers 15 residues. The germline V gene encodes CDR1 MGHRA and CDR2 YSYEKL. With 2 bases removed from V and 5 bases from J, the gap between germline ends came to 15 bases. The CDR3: CASSQPWAFETEAFF. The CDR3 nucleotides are TGCGCCAGCAGCCAACCTTGGGCGTTTGAGACTGAAGCTTTCTTT.

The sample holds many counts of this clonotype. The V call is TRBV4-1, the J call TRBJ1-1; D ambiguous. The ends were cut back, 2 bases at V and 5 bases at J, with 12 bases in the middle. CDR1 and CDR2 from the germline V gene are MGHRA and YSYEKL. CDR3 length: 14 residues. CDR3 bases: TGCGCCAGCAGCCAACACGTTATTGGGACTGAAGCTTTCTTT. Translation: CASSQHVIGTEAFF.

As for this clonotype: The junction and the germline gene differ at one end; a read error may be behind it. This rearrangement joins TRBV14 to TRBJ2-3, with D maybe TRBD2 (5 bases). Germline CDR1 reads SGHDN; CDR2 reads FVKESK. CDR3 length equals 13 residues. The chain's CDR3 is CASSHPGGTLRHF. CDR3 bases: TGTGCCAGCAGCCACCCCGGAGGTACCCTCAGGCATTTT.

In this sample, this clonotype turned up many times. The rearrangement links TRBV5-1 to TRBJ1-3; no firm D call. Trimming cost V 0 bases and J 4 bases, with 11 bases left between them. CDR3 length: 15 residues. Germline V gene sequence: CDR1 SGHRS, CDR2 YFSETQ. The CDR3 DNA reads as TGCGCCAGCAGCTTGGATCTCCTCGGGGGAAACACCATATATTTT. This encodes CASSLDLLGGNTIYF.

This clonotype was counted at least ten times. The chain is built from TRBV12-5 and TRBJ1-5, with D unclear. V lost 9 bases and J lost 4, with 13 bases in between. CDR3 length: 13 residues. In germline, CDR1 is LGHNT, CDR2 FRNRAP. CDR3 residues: CASQAGKNQPQHF. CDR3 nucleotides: TGTGCTAGCCAGGCCGGGAAAAATCAGCCCCAGCATTTT.

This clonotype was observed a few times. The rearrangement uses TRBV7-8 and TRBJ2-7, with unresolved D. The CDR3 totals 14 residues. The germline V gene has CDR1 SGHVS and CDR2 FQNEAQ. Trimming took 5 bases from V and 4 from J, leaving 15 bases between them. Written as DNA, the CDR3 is TGTGCCAGCAGCCCCCGGTCTACACCTTACGAGCAGTACGTC. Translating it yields CASSPRSTPYEQYV.

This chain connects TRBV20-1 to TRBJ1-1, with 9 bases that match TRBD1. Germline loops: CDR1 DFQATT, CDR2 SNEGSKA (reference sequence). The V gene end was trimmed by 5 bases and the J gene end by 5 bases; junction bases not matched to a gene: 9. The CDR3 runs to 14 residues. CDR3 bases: TGCAGTGCTGGGGGACAGGGAGAGGGAACTGAAGCTTTCTTT. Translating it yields CSAGGQGEGTEAFF.

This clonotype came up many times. The DNA of the CDR3 is TGCGCCAGCAGCTCGGGACAGGGTAAAGTCACTGAAGCTTTCTTT. Protein sequence: CASSSGQGKVTEAFF. The rearrangement joins TRBV5-1 to TRBJ1-1; 9 bases line up with TRBD1. Unmatched junction bases numbered 7, after V lost 3 bases and J lost 4 bases. This CDR3 has 15 amino acids. Looked up from germline, CDR1 is SGHRS and CDR2 is YFSETQ.